A selection of T cell receptor beta chains follows, all from one sample in a study of spatial heterogeneity in lung cancer. TCRdb reprocessed the 5' RACE reads via MiXCR and lists one record per CDR3 protein. This table has some 22,000 distinct CDR3 sequences, approximately 2.5% appearing once. Sample: lung tumor tissue, taken at surgery. Every receptor here comes from a male donor with early-stage non-small cell lung cancer. CDR3s include the opening cysteine and the closing phenylalanine or tryptophan. A D gene is named only where the DNA matches it firmly. Not all rows give a size; the values are once, few, many and, for expanded clones, a class.

V gene	J gene	clone size	D gene	CDR3 protein	CDR3 DNA
TRBV20-1	TRBJ2-7	many	.	CSARDYDNPYEQYF	TGCAGTGCTAGAGATTATGATAACCCGTACGAGCAGTACTTC
TRBV7-2	TRBJ2-1	medium-sized	.	CASSQSFRRDNEQFF	TGTGCCAGCAGCCAAAGTTTCCGTAGGGACAATGAGCAGTTCTTC
TRBV28	TRBJ1-4	many	.	CASTKVGFNEKLFF	TGTGCCAGCACGAAAGTGGGTTTTAATGAAAAACTGTTTTTT
TRBV5-1	TRBJ2-3	many	TRBD2	CASSLFSGGSPDTQYF	TGCGCCAGCAGCTTGTTCTCCGGCGGGAGCCCAGATACGCAGTATTTT
TRBV7-6	TRBJ1-4	many	TRBD1	CASSLGTGSEKLFF	TGTGCCAGCAGCCTAGGGACAGGTAGCGAAAAACTGTTTTTT
TRBV27	TRBJ1-2	many	.	CASSLRDLYGYTF	TGTGCCAGCAGTTTAAGAGATTTGTATGGCTACACCTTC
TRBV7-8	TRBJ2-5	many	TRBD2	CASSLVVVASGPKTQETQYF	TGTGCCAGCAGCTTAGTTGTGGTAGCTAGCGGGCCTAAAACTCAAGAGACCCAGTACTTC
TRBV7-2	TRBJ2-7	many	.	CASSRQESSYEQYF	TGTGCCAGCAGTCGACAGGAGAGCTCCTACGAGCAGTACTTC
TRBV11-2	TRBJ1-2	many	.	CASSRGQIYGYTF	TGTGCCAGCAGCCGCGGACAGATCTATGGCTACACCTTC
TRBV6-5	TRBJ2-1	medium-sized	.	CASSGGYEQFF	TGTGCCAGCAGTGGGGGATATGAGCAGTTCTTC
TRBV6-5	TRBJ2-3	many	.	CATIGQGTDTQYF	TGTGCCACCATAGGGCAGGGCACAGATACGCAGTATTTT
TRBV20-1	TRBJ1-5	many	TRBD1	CSAREFSGGGNQPQHF	TGCAGTGCTAGAGAGTTTTCAGGGGGCGGCAATCAGCCCCAGCATTTT
TRBV7-2	TRBJ2-3	many	TRBD1	CASSLVPQGAGTDTQYF	TGTGCCAGCAGCTTAGTGCCTCAGGGGGCCGGCACAGATACGCAGTATTTT
TRBV9	TRBJ2-1	many	TRBD2	CASSGGTSGSSYNEQFF	TGTGCCAGCAGCGGGGGGACTAGCGGGAGCTCCTACAATGAGCAGTTCTTC
TRBV19	TRBJ1-5	many	.	CASSMDNNQPQHF	TGTGCCAGTAGTATGGACAATAATCAGCCCCAGCATTTT
TRBV24-1	TRBJ2-1	many	.	CATRPSEGSYNEQFF	TGTGCCACCAGACCCTCGGAGGGCAGCTACAATGAGCAGTTCTTC
TRBV13	TRBJ2-7	many	.	CASSEGYEQYF	TGTGCCAGCAGCGAAGGCTACGAGCAGTACTTC
TRBV7-9	TRBJ2-3	many	TRBD2	CASSLAGADTQYF	TGTGCCAGCAGCTTGGCGGGAGCAGATACGCAGTATTTT
TRBV7-2	TRBJ1-2	many	.	CASSRTHTETYGYTF	TGTGCCAGCAGCCGAACACACACAGAGACTTATGGCTACACCTTC
TRBV4-1	TRBJ2-5	many	TRBD2	CASSQLAAVQETQYF	TGCGCCAGCAGCCAACTAGCGGCGGTGCAAGAGACCCAGTACTTC
TRBV9	TRBJ2-5	.	TRBD1	CASSVGTGTGGIPETQYF	TGTGCCAGCAGCGTAGGAACCGGGACAGGGGGCATCCCAGAGACCCAGTACTTC
TRBV3-1	TRBJ2-5	many	.	CASSQAPGSQETQYF	TGTGCCAGCAGCCAAGCTCCAGGATCACAAGAGACCCAGTACTTC